This T cell receptor beta chain was sequenced in a study of T-cell memory formation after mild COVID-19. Study-level background: The study found TCR clusters largely donor specific.

General study points: Largely, contracting CD4+ clones fell within CM and EM, and contracting CD8+ clones within EMRA.

Sample barcodes and UMIs were carried by the TCR alpha and TCR beta cDNA libraries that 5'RACE generated with constant-segment primers. TCRdb processed the 5' RACE reads anew with MiXCR; each CDR3 protein has one entry. This table has fewer than 600,000 distinct CDR3 sequences, less than 25% appearing once. This clonotype came up a few times. Antigen unknown. The specimen sequenced was PBMCs or a T cell subset sorted from them (not recorded which). The TCR was taken from an adult woman who had mild COVID-19 (a few samples of this study predate the infection). Cell type and time point are not known.

In nucleotides, the CDR3 is TGCGCCAGCAGCTTGGGTACCGGGACTAGCGAGGCAGATACGCAGTATTTT. It codes for CASSLGTGTSEADTQYF. The V call is TRBV5-1, the J call TRBJ2-3; 10 bases fit TRBD2. V dropped 0 bases and J dropped 4; count of bases not matched to a gene: 8. Germline V CDR1 and CDR2: SGHRS, YFSETQ. The CDR3 is 17 residues long. Complete variable domain (other parts from reference TRBV5-1 and TRBJ2-3): KAGVTQTPRYLIKTRGQQVTLSCSPISGHRSVSWYQQTPGQGLQFLFEYFSETQRNKGNFPGRFSGRQFSNSRSEMNVSTLELGDSALYLCASSLGTGTSEADTQYFGPGTRLTVL.